These T cell receptor beta chains were read from a single sample in a study of cytomegalovirus exposure and HLA in healthy donors. The protocol was immunoSEQ multiplex PCR, while the TCRdb copy is restricted to in-frame clones and leaves out a portion. The repertoire holds about 150,000 clones, with 70% to 90% as singletons. Sequencing was done on a sample of PBMCs. Receptors originate from a man aged 30-40 years in good health and CMV-seropositive. Both conserved end residues are part of each CDR3. D genes are given only for firm matches. Some rows mark clone size as missing; the rest say once, few, many or name a class of expanded clone.

d_call j_call clone_size v_call cdr3_nt cdr3_aa
. TRBJ1-1 once TRBV13 TGTGCCAGCAGCTTACTTCAGGGCCCGGTGATGAACACTGAAGCTTTCTTT CASSLLQGPVMNTEAFF
. TRBJ2-7 . TRBV11-3 TGTGCCAGCAGCTCGGTCTACGAGCAGTACTTC CASSSVYEQYF
. TRBJ1-2 . TRBV30 TGTGCCTGGACCCACAGGCAGTATTTCTATGGCTACACCTTC CAWTHRQYFYGYTF
TRBD2 TRBJ2-3 . TRBV7-6 TGTGCCAGCAGCTTGGGGACTAGCGGAGGGGGTACGCAGTATTTT CASSLGTSGGGTQYF
. TRBJ1-1 . TRBV27 TGTGCCAGCAGTTTAGCCGCCAGGAACACTGAAGCTTTCTTT CASSLAARNTEAFF
. TRBJ2-3 . TRBV4-2 TGTGCCAGCAGCCTCGTCCCCTTCCCTACGCAGTATTTT CASSLVPFPTQYF
. TRBJ2-1 . TRBV5-1 TGCGCCAGCAGTTTTGAAAGCGGGTCCTACAATGAGCAGTTCTTC CASSFESGSYNEQFF
. TRBJ1-1 . TRBV7-8 TGTGCCAGCAGCCCTCGGGACACCAACAAGGGGGAAGCTTTCTTT CASSPRDTNKGEAFF
TRBD2 TRBJ2-1 . TRBV4-3 TGCGCCAGCAGCCAAGACCCCCCCGGCCCCCAGCGGGGATTATACAATGAGCAGTTCTTC CASSQDPPGPQRGLYNEQFF
TRBD1 TRBJ1-2 . TRBV6-5 TGTGCCACAGAACGGCCGGCAGGGGGGGGCTACACCTTC CATERPAGGGYTF
TRBD2 TRBJ2-3 . TRBV9 TGTGCCAGCAGCGTAGGTGGGAGGGGAACAGATACGCAGTATTTT CASSVGGRGTDTQYF
. TRBJ1-1 . TRBV5-8 TGTGCCAGCAGCCTTGGGCTGATGATGAACACTGAAGCTTTCTTT CASSLGLMMNTEAFF
TRBD2 TRBJ2-5 . TRBV7-6 TGTGCCAGCAGCTTAAGGCGGGGGCAAGAGACCCAGTACTTC CASSLRRGQETQYF
. TRBJ1-1 few TRBV30 TGTGCCTGGAGTGTACAATGGAACACTGAAGCTTTCTTT CAWSVQWNTEAFF
. TRBJ2-1 . TRBV7-8 TGTGCCAGCAGCTTAGGGTCCCCGGGGAATGAGCAGTTCTTC CASSLGSPGNEQFF
TRBD2 TRBJ2-7 . TRBV4-3 TGCGCCAGCAGCCAAGACCGGGGAGGGTATAGCTACGAGCAGTACTTC CASSQDRGGYSYEQYF
. TRBJ1-6 . TRBV18 TGTGCCAGCTCACTCGGGATAGATAATTCACCCCTCCACTTT CASSLGIDNSPLHF
TRBD1 TRBJ2-5 . TRBV7-8 TGTGCCAGCAGCTATGGACAGGGATCGGAGACCCAGTACTTC CASSYGQGSETQYF
TRBD2 TRBJ2-1 . TRBV27 TGTGCCAGCAGTTTATGGGGGATGTCGAGCGGGAGCTCCTACAATGAGCAGTTCTTC CASSLWGMSSGSSYNEQFF
. TRBJ1-2 . TRBV6-5 TGTGCCAGCAGTTACTCGTGGCGGGGAAAGTACGGCTACACCTTC CASSYSWRGKYGYTF
. TRBJ1-1 . TRBV29-1 TGCAGCGTTACCCAGGGGTTAAGGAATACTGAAGCTTTCTTT CSVTQGLRNTEAFF
. TRBJ1-5 . TRBV7-9 TGTTCCAGCAGCCAAAATTACGGGCCCCAGCATTTT CSSSQNYGPQHF
TRBD2 TRBJ2-3 . TRBV16 TGTGCCAGCAGCCTGGGCGGACTAGCGGGAGCGGCAGATACGCAGTATTTT CASSLGGLAGAADTQYF
. TRBJ2-7 . TRBV28 TGTGCCAGCAGCTTACCCGGGACACTGGCCGAGCAGTACTTC CASSLPGTLAEQYF
TRBD1 TRBJ2-5 once TRBV6-1 TGTGCCACTCAACAGGGGTTGGGAGAGACCCAGTACTTC CATQQGLGETQYF
. TRBJ2-5 . TRBV4-2 TGTGCCAGCAGCCAAGATCCGGCACCATCGGGGACCCAGTACTTC CASSQDPAPSGTQYF
TRBD1 TRBJ1-4 once TRBV7-6 TGTGCCAGCAGCCGACGTCGGACAGGGGCGAATGAAAAACTGTTTTTT CASSRRRTGANEKLFF
TRBD1 TRBJ1-3 . TRBV19 TGTGCCAGTAGTAGACAGGGGAAATCCGGAAACACCATATATTTT CASSRQGKSGNTIYF
TRBD2 TRBJ2-3 once TRBV19 TGTGCCACCTCACTAGCGGGAGACACAGATACGCAGTATTTT CATSLAGDTDTQYF
. TRBJ2-1 few TRBV6-5 TGTGCCAGCAGTGATACAGGGAAGCAGTTCTTC CASSDTGKQFF
. TRBJ1-2 few TRBV7-2 TGTGCCAGCAGCTTAGGCAGGACTAACTATGGCTACACCTTC CASSLGRTNYGYTF
. TRBJ1-3 once TRBV4-2 TGTGCCAGCAGCCAAGGGGGGCCAGTAACTGGAAACACCATATATTTT CASSQGGPVTGNTIYF
TRBD2 TRBJ2-3 . TRBV2 TGTGCCCGTAAAGGGACTAGAGGAACAGATACGCAGTATTTT CARKGTRGTDTQYF
. TRBJ1-4 . TRBV18 TGTGCCAGCTCGCGCGGGGCCTTATTTAATGAAAAACTGTTTTTT CASSRGALFNEKLFF
. TRBJ2-1 once TRBV19 TGTGCCAGTACTACTGGGCTACAATCTATTAATGAGCAGTTCTTC CASTTGLQSINEQFF
. TRBJ2-3 once TRBV7-9 TGTGCCAGCAGCTTATTCCGGGGGAGTACCCTCACAGATACGCAGTATTTT CASSLFRGSTLTDTQYF
. TRBJ2-5 . TRBV5-6 TGTGCCAGCAGCTTTACAGGGCAAGAGACCCAGTACTTC CASSFTGQETQYF
. TRBJ2-4 few TRBV2 TGTGCCAGCAGCCCCCCAGGGGTCAAAAACATTCAGTACTTC CASSPPGVKNIQYF
. TRBJ1-6 . TRBV5-1 TGCGCCAGCAGCTTGGGGGGGGACCCCTATAATTCACCCCTCCACTTT CASSLGGDPYNSPLHF
TRBD1 TRBJ2-6 . TRBV18 TGTGCCAGCTCCCGAGGAACAGGGGAAGGCTCTGGGGCCAACGTCCTGACTTTC CASSRGTGEGSGANVLTF
TRBD1 TRBJ1-5 . TRBV6-5 TGTGCCAGCAGCTGGGGACAGGGCAATCAGCCCCAGCATTTT CASSWGQGNQPQHF
TRBD2 TRBJ2-1 . TRBV5-1 TGCGCCAGCAGCTTGGGGGGCGGGAGGCGGTACAATGAGCAGTTCTTC CASSLGGGRRYNEQFF
. TRBJ1-3 . TRBV6-6 TGTGCCAGCAGTCTTACAGGGACTGGAAACACCATATATTTT CASSLTGTGNTIYF
TRBD2 TRBJ2-5 . TRBV6-1 TGTGCCAGCAGTGAAAAGCCCCTGCCCCGACTAGCGGGAGTACAAGAGACCCAGTACTTC CASSEKPLPRLAGVQETQYF
. TRBJ2-1 . TRBV2 TGTGCCAGCAGTGATCGGCAAGACAATAACAATGAGCAGTTCTTC CASSDRQDNNNEQFF
. TRBJ1-1 few TRBV5-1 TGCGCCAGCTCCACAACCGAGAACACTGAAGCTTTCTTT CASSTTENTEAFF
TRBD2 TRBJ2-3 . TRBV4-1 TGCGCCAGCAGCCAAGAAAGGACTAGCGGATCAGATACGCAGTATTTT CASSQERTSGSDTQYF
TRBD1 TRBJ2-2 . TRBV5-1 TGCGCCAGCAGGCCGGGACAGGGACGCACCGGGGAGCTGTTTTTT CASRPGQGRTGELFF
TRBD2 TRBJ2-5 . TRBV5-1 TGCGCCAGCAGCCCAGGCGTTGCTCGCGGGAGGGTTCGGGAGACCCAGTACTTC CASSPGVARGRVRETQYF
. TRBJ2-3 . TRBV7-2 TGTGCCAGCAGCTTAGCCCGACAGGGCACAGATACGCAGTATTTT CASSLARQGTDTQYF
TRBD1 TRBJ1-2 . TRBV7-9 TGTGCCAGCAGCCCAGGGGACAGACTCTATGGCTACACCTTC CASSPGDRLYGYTF
TRBD1 TRBJ1-5 . TRBV7-2 TGTGCCAGCAGCTCCGGGGGACAGGTCGGTTTTCCCCAGCATTTT CASSSGGQVGFPQHF
. TRBJ1-1 once TRBV7-2 TGTGCCAGCAGCTCCTACGGACATTCGAACACTGAAGCTTTCTTT CASSSYGHSNTEAFF
. TRBJ2-6 . TRBV7-2 TGTGCCAGCAGCTTAGCCAGTGGGGCCAACGTCCTGACTTTC CASSLASGANVLTF
. TRBJ1-2 . TRBV27 TGTGCCAGCAGTACCCTGACAGCTAACTATGGCTACACCTTC CASSTLTANYGYTF
. TRBJ2-1 . TRBV7-9 TGTGCCAGCAGCTCTAGTGGGGGCGTTGAGCAGTTCTTC CASSSSGGVEQFF
TRBD2 TRBJ2-1 . TRBV11-1 TGTGCCAGCGCGGGAGGGTTCAATGAGCAGTTCTTC CASAGGFNEQFF
. TRBJ2-5 . TRBV25-1 TGTGCCAGCAGTGAAGAGGCGGGTATCTTTGCCCAGGAGACCCAGTACTTC CASSEEAGIFAQETQYF
. TRBJ2-7 . TRBV29-1 TGCAGCGTTACGGACTACTACGAGCAGTACTTC CSVTDYYEQYF